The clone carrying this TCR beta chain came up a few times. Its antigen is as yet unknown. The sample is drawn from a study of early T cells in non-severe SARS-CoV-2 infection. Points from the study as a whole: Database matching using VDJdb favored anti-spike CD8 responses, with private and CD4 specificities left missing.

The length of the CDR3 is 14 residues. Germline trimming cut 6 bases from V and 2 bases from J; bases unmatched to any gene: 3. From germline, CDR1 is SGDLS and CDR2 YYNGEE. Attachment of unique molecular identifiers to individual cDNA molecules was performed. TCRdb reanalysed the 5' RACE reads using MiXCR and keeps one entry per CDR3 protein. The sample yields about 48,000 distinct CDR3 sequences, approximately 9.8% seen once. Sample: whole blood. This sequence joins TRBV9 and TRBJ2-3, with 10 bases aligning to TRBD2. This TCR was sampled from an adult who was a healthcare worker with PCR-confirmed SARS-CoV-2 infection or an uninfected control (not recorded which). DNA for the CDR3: TGTGCCAGCAACCTAGCGGGGGCCACAGATACGCAGTATTTT. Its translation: CASNLAGATDTQYF.